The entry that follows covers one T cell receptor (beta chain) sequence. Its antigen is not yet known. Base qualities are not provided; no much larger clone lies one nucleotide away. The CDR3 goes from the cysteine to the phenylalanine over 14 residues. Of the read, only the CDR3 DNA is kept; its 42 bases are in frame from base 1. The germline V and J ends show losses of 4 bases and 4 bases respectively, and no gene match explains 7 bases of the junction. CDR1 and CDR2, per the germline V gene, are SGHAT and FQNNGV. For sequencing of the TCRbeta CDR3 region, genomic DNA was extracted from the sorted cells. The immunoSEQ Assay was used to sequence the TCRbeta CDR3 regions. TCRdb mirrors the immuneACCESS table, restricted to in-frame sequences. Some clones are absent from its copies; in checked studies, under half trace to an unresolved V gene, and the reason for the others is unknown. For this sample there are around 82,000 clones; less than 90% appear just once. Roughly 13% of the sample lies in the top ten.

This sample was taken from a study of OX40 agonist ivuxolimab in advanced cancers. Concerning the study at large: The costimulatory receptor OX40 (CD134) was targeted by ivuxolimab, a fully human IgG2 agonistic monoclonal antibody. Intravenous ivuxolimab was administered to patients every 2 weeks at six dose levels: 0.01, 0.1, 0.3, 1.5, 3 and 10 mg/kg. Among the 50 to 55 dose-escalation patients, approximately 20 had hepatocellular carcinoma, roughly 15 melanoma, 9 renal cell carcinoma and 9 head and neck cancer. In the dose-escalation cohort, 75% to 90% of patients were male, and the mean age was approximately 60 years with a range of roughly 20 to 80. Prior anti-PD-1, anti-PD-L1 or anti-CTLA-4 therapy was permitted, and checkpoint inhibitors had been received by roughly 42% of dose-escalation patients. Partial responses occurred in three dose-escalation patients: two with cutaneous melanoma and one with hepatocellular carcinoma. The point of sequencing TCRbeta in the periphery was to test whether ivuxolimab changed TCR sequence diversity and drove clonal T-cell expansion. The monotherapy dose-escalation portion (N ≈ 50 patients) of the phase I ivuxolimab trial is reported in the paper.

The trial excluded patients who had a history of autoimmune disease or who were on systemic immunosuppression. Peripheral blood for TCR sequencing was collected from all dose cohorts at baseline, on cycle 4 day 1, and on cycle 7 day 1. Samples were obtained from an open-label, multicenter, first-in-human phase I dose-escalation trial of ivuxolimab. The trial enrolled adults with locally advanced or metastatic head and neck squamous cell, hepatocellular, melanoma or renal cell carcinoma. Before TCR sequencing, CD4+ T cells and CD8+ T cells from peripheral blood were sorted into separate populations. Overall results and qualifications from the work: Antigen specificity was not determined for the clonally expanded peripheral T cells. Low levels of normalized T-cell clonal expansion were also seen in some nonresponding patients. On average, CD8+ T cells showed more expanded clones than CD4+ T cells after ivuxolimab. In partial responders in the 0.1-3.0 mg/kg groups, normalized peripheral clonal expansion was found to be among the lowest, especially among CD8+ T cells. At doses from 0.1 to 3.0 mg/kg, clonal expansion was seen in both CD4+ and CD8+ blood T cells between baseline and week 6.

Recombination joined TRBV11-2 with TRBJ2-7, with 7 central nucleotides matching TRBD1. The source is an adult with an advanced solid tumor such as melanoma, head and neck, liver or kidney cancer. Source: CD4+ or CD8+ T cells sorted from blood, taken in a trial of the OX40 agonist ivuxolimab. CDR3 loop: CASSSEQGWYEQYF. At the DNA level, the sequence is TGTGCCAGCAGCTCGGAACAGGGGTGGTACGAGCAGTACTTC.